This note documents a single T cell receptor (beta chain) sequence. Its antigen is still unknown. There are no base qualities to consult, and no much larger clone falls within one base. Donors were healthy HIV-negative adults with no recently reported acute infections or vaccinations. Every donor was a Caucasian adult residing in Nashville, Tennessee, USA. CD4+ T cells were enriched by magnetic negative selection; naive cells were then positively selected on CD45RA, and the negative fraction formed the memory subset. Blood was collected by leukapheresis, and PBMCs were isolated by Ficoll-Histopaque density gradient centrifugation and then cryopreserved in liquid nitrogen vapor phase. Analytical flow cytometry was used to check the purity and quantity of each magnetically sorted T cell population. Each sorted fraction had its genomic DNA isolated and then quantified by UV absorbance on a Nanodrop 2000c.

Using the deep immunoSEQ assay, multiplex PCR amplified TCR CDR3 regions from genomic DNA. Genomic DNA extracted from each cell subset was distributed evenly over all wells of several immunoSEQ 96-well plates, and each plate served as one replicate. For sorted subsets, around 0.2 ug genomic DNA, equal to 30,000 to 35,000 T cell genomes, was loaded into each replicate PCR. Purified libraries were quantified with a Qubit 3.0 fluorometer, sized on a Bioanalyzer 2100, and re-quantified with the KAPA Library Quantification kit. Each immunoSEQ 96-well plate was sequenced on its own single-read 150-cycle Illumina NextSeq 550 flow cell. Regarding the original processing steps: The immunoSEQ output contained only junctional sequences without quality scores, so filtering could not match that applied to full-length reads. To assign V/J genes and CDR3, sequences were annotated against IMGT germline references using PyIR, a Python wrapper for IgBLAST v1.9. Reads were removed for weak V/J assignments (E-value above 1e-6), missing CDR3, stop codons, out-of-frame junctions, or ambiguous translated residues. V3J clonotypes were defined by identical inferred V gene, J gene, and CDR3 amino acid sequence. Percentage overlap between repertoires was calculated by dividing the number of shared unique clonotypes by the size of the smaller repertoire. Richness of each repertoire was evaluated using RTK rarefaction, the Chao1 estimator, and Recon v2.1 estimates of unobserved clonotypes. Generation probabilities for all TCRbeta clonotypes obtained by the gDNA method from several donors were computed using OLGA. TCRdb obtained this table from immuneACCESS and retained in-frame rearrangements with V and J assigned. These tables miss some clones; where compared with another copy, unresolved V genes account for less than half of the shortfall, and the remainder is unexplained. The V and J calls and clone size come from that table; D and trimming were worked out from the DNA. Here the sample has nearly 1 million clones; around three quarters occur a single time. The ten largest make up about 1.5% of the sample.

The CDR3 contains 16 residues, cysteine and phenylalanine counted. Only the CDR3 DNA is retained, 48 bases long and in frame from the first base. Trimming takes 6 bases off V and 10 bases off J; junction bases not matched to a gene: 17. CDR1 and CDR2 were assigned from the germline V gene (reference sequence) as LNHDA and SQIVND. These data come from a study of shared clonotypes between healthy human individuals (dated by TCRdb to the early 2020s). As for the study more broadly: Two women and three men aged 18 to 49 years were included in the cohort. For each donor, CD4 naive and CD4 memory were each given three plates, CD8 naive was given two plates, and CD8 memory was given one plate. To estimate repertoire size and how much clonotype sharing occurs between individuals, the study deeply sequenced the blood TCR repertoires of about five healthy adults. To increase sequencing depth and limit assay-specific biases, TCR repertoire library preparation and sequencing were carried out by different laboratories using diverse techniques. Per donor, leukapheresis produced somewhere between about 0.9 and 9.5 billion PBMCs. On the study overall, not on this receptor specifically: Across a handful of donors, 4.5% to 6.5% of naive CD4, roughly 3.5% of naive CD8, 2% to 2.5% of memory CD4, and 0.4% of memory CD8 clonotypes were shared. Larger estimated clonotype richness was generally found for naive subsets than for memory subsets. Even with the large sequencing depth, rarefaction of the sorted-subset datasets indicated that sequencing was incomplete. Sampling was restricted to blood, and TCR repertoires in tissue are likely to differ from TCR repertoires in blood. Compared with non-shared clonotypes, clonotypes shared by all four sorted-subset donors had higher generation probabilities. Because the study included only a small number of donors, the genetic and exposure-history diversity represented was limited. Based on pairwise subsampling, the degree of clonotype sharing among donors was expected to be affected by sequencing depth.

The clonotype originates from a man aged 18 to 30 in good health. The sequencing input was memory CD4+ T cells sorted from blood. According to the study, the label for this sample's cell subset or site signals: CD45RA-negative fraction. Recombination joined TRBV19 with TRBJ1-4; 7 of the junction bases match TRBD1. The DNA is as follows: TGTGCCAGTAGCCAGATTCAAGACAGGGAAGGAAGAAAACTGTTTTTT. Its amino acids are CASSQIQDREGRKLFF.